These 29 T cell receptor beta chains were all obtained from the same sample, sequenced in a study of blood T cell repertoires in COVID-19. TCRdb keeps only in-frame clones here, not all; method: immunoSEQ multiplex PCR. This repertoire shows some 170,000 clones, about 90% found once; its top ten account for around 1.2%. The sample was PBMCs or T cells enriched from blood (not recorded which). Source of these receptors: a human donor with acute COVID-19. The donor label of this sample is uncertain.

The chain links TRBV7-9 to TRBJ2-5; TRBD2 matches 10 bases. Germline assignment: CDR1 SEHNR and CDR2 FQNEAQ (reference sequence). The CDR3 has 16 amino acids. V trimming: 5 bases; J trimming: 5 bases; junction bases outside the gene matches: 11. Here the CDR3 DNA reads TGTGCCAGCAGCCCCTCTAGCGGGGGACTGGTTGAGACCCAGTACTTC. Its translation is CASSPSSGGLVETQYF.

The V gene is TRBV4-2, the J gene TRBJ1-3; weak D call: TRBD1 (5 bases). V dropped 0 bases and J dropped 4 bases, with 10 bases sitting between them. The germline V gene encodes CDR1 LGHNA and CDR2 YNFKEQ. This CDR3 comprises 15 residues. The CDR3 DNA follows: TGTGCCAGCAGCCAAGACAGGGCAACCGGAAACACCATATATTTT. Encoded protein: CASSQDRATGNTIYF.

The gene calls are TRBV7-3 and TRBJ2-2; 11 nucleotides agree with TRBD2. The CDR3 is 17 residues long. V dropped 2 bases and J dropped 1; count of bases not matched to a gene: 3. Germline V gene lookup returns CDR1 SGHTA and CDR2 FQGTGA. The CDR3 sequence is CASSLVLAGENTGELFF. CDR3 sequence (DNA): TGTGCCAGCAGCTTAGTACTAGCGGGGGAGAACACCGGGGAGCTGTTTTTT.

The chain links TRBV5-8 to TRBJ1-2, with TRBD1 identical over 7 bases. CDR1 and CDR2 (germline): SGHTS, YDEGEE. The CDR3 has 14 amino acids. The junction had 4 bases not matched to a gene; V was cut back by 3 bases and J by 2 bases. The CDR3 nucleotides read TGTGCCAGCAGCTCCCCGACAGGGAACTATGGCTACACCTTC. The encoded protein is CASSSPTGNYGYTF.

The chain links TRBV7-9 to TRBJ2-5; D is unresolved. V lost 5 bases and J 1 base, leaving 8 bases between the germline ends. There are 13 residues in the CDR3. CDR1 is SEHNR and CDR2 is FQNEAQ in the germline V gene (reference sequence). DNA of the CDR3: TGTGCCAGCAGCCGTTACACCCAAGAGACCCAGTACTTC. Translated, it gives CASSRYTQETQYF.

The chain carries TRBV19 and TRBJ1-1; TRBD1 might be the D (5 bases). The CDR3 has 15 residues. Trimming pared 7 bases from V and 1 base from J, leaving 16 bases between. Germline assignment: CDR1 LNHDA and CDR2 SQIVND (reference sequence). CDR3 region: CASNRDSLGNTEAFF. CDR3 coding DNA: TGTGCCAGTAACCGGGACTCCCTGGGGAACACTGAAGCTTTCTTT.

V gene TRBV6-2 or TRBV6-3 combines with J gene TRBJ1-1, with D unresolved. Looked up from germline, CDR1 is MNHEY and CDR2 is SVGEGT. The ends were cut back, 2 bases at V and 2 bases at J, with 6 bases in the middle. The CDR3 length is 13 residues. The CDR3 here is CASSYAGNTEAFF. The CDR3 coding sequence is TGTGCCAGCAGTTACGCGGGAAACACTGAAGCTTTCTTT.

This sequence joins TRBV10-3 and TRBJ2-7; D remains unclear. The CDR3 is 12 amino acids. The germline V and J ends were trimmed by 2 bases and 4 bases, with 6 bases remaining between them. CDR1 is ENHRY and CDR2 is SYGVKD in the germline V gene. The CDR3 DNA reads TGTGCCATCAGTGAGGGGCAATACGAGCAGTACTTC. Amino acid sequence: CAISEGQYEQYF.

This sequence joins TRBV12-5 and TRBJ1-6; 9 bases are shared with TRBD1. Trimming removed 0 bases from V and 4 bases from J; junction bases left unmatched: 7. Germline CDR1 is LGHNT and CDR2 is FRNRAP. The CDR3 totals 18 residues. CDR3 residues: CASGLVLGTGRYNSPLHF. The DNA of the CDR3 is TGTGCTAGTGGTTTGGTACTGGGGACAGGGAGATATAATTCACCCCTCCACTTT. Variable domain in full (rest from reference TRBV12-5 and TRBJ1-6): DARVTQTPRHKVTEMGQEVTMRCQPILGHNTVFWYRQTMMQGLELLAYFRNRAPLDDSGMPKDRFSAEMPDATLATLKIQPSEPRDSAVYFCASGLVLGTGRYNSPLHFGNGTRLTVT.

V is TRBV23-1 and J is TRBJ1-4; TRBD1 agrees at 8 bases. TRBV23-1 belongs to the ORF category, with a function that is uncertain. The CDR3 has 16 residues. J gave up 6 bases and V 0 bases, and 6 bases lay outside the gene matches. The CDR3 here is CASSQSPDRDYEKLFF. For the CDR3, the DNA is TGCGCCAGCAGTCAATCGCCGGACAGGGACTATGAAAAACTGTTTTTT.

The chain uses TRBV5-4 and TRBJ1-6; D is uncertain. V was clipped by 4 bases and J by 5 bases, with 13 bases between them. The CDR3 is 15 residues long. Germline V CDR1 and CDR2: SGHNT, YYREEE (reference sequence). The CDR3 is CASSAAGSHNSPLHF. CDR3 nucleotide sequence: TGTGCCAGCAGCGCCGCCGGGTCCCATAATTCACCCCTCCACTTT.

This chain connects TRBV7-2 to TRBJ2-5, with 9 bases matching TRBD2. The junction had 6 bases not matched to a gene; V was cut back by 5 bases and J by 5 bases. The CDR3 is 14 amino acids. The V gene's germline CDR1 is SGHTA and CDR2 FQGNSA. The CDR3 here is CASSPRTSDETQYF. The DNA of the CDR3 is TGTGCCAGCAGCCCCCGGACTAGCGACGAGACCCAGTACTTC.

This sequence joins TRBV4-1 and TRBJ1-2; 10 nucleotides agree with TRBD1. CDR3 length: 16 amino acids. Germline V gene lookup returns CDR1 MGHRA and CDR2 YSYEKL. V gave up 0 bases and J gave up 7 bases; unmatched junction bases: 8. The CDR3 loop reads CASSQERQGAGGGYTF. The CDR3, as DNA: TGCGCCAGCAGCCAAGAAAGACAGGGGGCGGGAGGTGGCTACACCTTC.

The chain couples TRBV28 to TRBJ1-1; the D is unclear. CDR1 is MDHEN and CDR2 is SYDVKM in the germline V gene. The CDR3 is 12 amino acids. The germline V and J ends were trimmed by 6 bases and 5 bases, with 10 bases remaining between them. The CDR3 region has the DNA TGTGCCAGCAGCCTGCTTCGGACTGAAGCTTTCTTT. Translated, it gives CASSLLRTEAFF.

The chain has TRBV3-1 (or the pseudogene TRBV3-2) and TRBJ1-4; D possibly corresponds to TRBD1 (5 bases). Trimming pared 4 bases from V and 2 bases from J, leaving 8 bases between. The V gene's germline CDR1 is LGHDT and CDR2 YNNKEL (reference sequence). The CDR3 is made up of 14 amino acids. CDR3: CASSLRATNEKLFF. Here the CDR3 DNA reads TGTGCCAGCAGCCTCAGGGCCACTAATGAAAAACTGTTTTTT.

The V call is TRBV7-2, the J call TRBJ1-5; no definite D call. Trimming shortened V by 3 bases and J by 7 bases, and 10 bases separated the two germline ends. Germline V gene lookup returns CDR1 SGHTA and CDR2 FQGNSA. The CDR3 consists of 13 residues. The CDR3 coding sequence is TGTGCCAGCAGCTTGCGGGGAAGCCAGCCCCAGCATTTT. The encoded protein is CASSLRGSQPQHF.

The rearrangement uses TRBV27 and TRBJ2-3; 7 bases map to TRBD1. With 5 bases clipped from V and 3 bases from J, the junction kept 5 bases outside the gene matches. Germline CDR1 is MNHEY and CDR2 is SMNVEV (reference sequence). This CDR3 has 14 amino acids. The CDR3 DNA reads as TGTGCCAGCAGTCCTGGGGACAGTACAGATACGCAGTATTTT. It codes for CASSPGDSTDTQYF.

The V call is TRBV7-2, the J call TRBJ2-3, with TRBD1 identical over 11 bases. Germline assignment: CDR1 SGHTA and CDR2 FQGNSA. The CDR3 loop spans 16 amino acids. V was pared by 3 bases and J by 4 bases, with 6 bases of the junction left unmatched. The CDR3 protein is CASSFYGTGGADTQYF. CDR3 bases: TGTGCCAGCAGCTTTTATGGGACAGGGGGAGCAGATACGCAGTATTTT.

The genes are TRBV11-2 and TRBJ1-2; 9 bases match TRBD1. J was trimmed by 4 bases and V by 5 bases; bases with no gene match: 5. The CDR3 is 14 amino acids. Germline CDR1 and CDR2: SGHAT and FQNNGV. Written as DNA, the CDR3 is TGTGCCAGCAGCGTCCAACAGGGGGCCTATGGCTACACCTTC. Translating gives CASSVQQGAYGYTF.

The rearrangement joins TRBV6-6 to TRBJ2-5; 10 bases map to TRBD1. CDR3 length: 13 residues. The germline V gene encodes CDR1 MNHNY and CDR2 SVGAGI (reference sequence). The J segment lost 6 bases and the V segment lost 5 bases, leaving 3 bases of the junction unmatched. The CDR3 here is CASSETGGKTQYF. Here the CDR3 DNA reads TGTGCCAGCAGTGAGACAGGGGGCAAGACCCAGTACTTC.

The V gene is TRBV5-1, the J gene TRBJ2-7; D may be TRBD1 (5 bases). Germline loops: CDR1 SGHRS, CDR2 YFSETQ. There are 15 residues in the CDR3. The V end lost 0 bases, the J end lost 3 bases, and 13 bases lay between the germline ends. In DNA form, the CDR3 reads TGCGCCAGCAGCTTGGCCTCCGGCGGACACTACGAGCAGTACTTC. Protein product: CASSLASGGHYEQYF.

The rearrangement uses TRBV7-2 and TRBJ1-1, with D uncertain. The CDR3 spans 15 residues. The V gene lost 0 bases and the J gene lost 4 bases, with 12 bases spanning the gap. Germline V gene sequence: CDR1 SGHTA, CDR2 FQGNSA. CDR3 bases: TGTGCCAGCAGCTTAGCGCTGAACGGGATCACTGAAGCTTTCTTT. Translating gives CASSLALNGITEAFF.

The J gene is TRBJ2-3, the V gene TRBV12-3 or TRBV12-4, with 8 bases lining up with TRBD2. Unmatched junction bases numbered 10, after V lost 7 bases and J lost 10 bases. The CDR3 spans 13 residues. CDR3 nucleotides: TGTGCCAGCAACTTGGCGGGGGGCGGGGCGCAGTATTTT. Amino acid sequence: CASNLAGGGAQYF.

The CDR3 sequence: CASSRTGSSYEQYF. Here the CDR3 DNA reads TGCGCCAGCAGCCGGACGGGGAGCTCCTACGAGCAGTACTTC. The V call is TRBV4-1, the J call TRBJ2-7; TRBD2 might be the D (5 bases). The germline V gene has CDR1 MGHRA and CDR2 YSYEKL. Trimming stripped 4 bases from V and 0 bases from J, with 10 bases between. The CDR3 extends over 14 amino acids.

The chain is built from TRBV7-8 and TRBJ2-7; D possibly corresponds to TRBD1 (5 bases). V shed 0 bases and J shed 5 bases, with 11 bases lying between them. The germline gives CDR1 SGHVS, CDR2 FQNEAQ. CDR3 size: 14 residues. This CDR3 reads CASSLALLQDEQYF. The CDR3 coding sequence is TGTGCCAGCAGCTTAGCATTGTTACAGGACGAGCAGTACTTC.

The rearrangement links TRBV6-1 to TRBJ2-5, with 12 bases identical to TRBD2. V gave up 3 bases and J gave up 5 bases; unmatched junction bases: 7. This CDR3 has 16 residues. The germline V gene encodes CDR1 MNHNS and CDR2 SASEGT. Here the CDR3 DNA reads TGTGCCAGCAGTGAGGGGACTAGCGGGTTACTGGAGACCCAGTACTTC. Residues: CASSEGTSGLLETQYF.

This chain uses TRBV7-2 with TRBJ1-4, with D unclear. The CDR3 sequence is 16 residues long. Germline loops: CDR1 SGHTA, CDR2 FQGNSA. Trimming took 1 base from V and 5 from J, leaving 14 bases between them. The CDR3 protein is CASSLGSGIGNEKLFF. DNA for the CDR3: TGTGCCAGCAGCTTAGGCTCGGGGATTGGGAATGAAAAACTGTTTTTT.

The chain joins TRBV7-9 to TRBJ1-5, with 10 positions matching TRBD1. Germline V gene data show CDR1 as SEHNR and CDR2 as FQNEAQ (reference sequence). This CDR3 spans 15 amino acids. The ends lost 3 bases at V and 6 bases at J; junction bases unmatched: 5. For the CDR3, the DNA is TGTGCCAGCAGCTTCGGGACAGGGGTTTCTCAGCCCCAGCATTTT. Protein sequence: CASSFGTGVSQPQHF.

This sequence joins TRBV4-1 and TRBJ1-1; the match to TRBD1 covers 7 bases. The CDR3 has 14 amino acids. The V segment lost 5 bases and the J segment 3 bases; nucleotides outside the gene matches: 6. Germline V gives CDR1 MGHRA, CDR2 YSYEKL. CDR3 amino acids: CASSFTDRDTEAFF. The CDR3 nucleotides read TGCGCCAGCAGCTTTACTGACAGGGACACTGAAGCTTTCTTT.